This TCR beta chain was obtained from a study of beta chain features in type 1 diabetes. The study's findings and limits: The naive, central memory and Treg TCRB repertoires showed an apparent similarity that was greater among patients than among healthy donors.

Once sorted, every population was more than 98% pure. Isolated RNA was reverse transcribed in full, so expressed TCRB transcripts were sequenced. Mean read depth for naive, central memory and regulatory T cell samples was several million reads. Data came from immunoSEQ multiplex PCR; TCRdb stores just in-frame clones and leaves some out. The sample contains some 330,000 clones, roughly 11% of which appear only once. After removal of 4 bases from V and 3 bases from J, the junction contained 6 bases not matched to a gene. The CDR3 is made up of 15 amino acids. Germline V gene lookup returns CDR1 SGHVS and CDR2 FQNEAQ. With respect to this clone: Its antigen is unknown.

This receptor was identified in a woman in her thirties in good health. Sample: naive CD4+ T cells from blood. This chain links TRBV7-8 with TRBJ1-5, with 7 bases that match TRBD1. Written as DNA, the CDR3 is TGTGCCAGCAGCTCGGGACAGCGGACCAATCAGCCCCAGCATTTT. Translating gives CASSSGQRTNQPQHF.